This record covers a single TCR beta chain. These data come from a study of blood T cell repertoires in COVID-19. Overall study context: Acute and convalescent COVID-19 samples came from the United States, Italy and Spain. PBMCs, B-cell-depleted T cells, or T cells provided the cDNA or gDNA that made up the material.

Per the original methods: Nucleated cell counts were estimated from reference gene primer amplification. Repertoires were generated with immunoSEQ multiplex PCR, while TCRdb's copy carries only in-frame clones and drops some. D and trimming come from the DNA, and the V and J calls and clone size come from that table. The sample yields about 72,000 clones, roughly 82% seen once. The CDR3 runs 16 residues. The V gene lost 2 bases and the J gene lost 0 bases, with 14 bases spanning the gap. Germline values: CDR1 SEHNR, CDR2 FQNEAQ (reference sequence). The sequence was obtained from a human donor in a cohort sampled during active COVID-19. The sequenced material came from peripheral blood. The chain employs TRBV7-9 and TRBJ2-7; D may be TRBD2 (6 bases). The CDR3 sequence: CASSLSAVTSSYEQYF. The CDR3 DNA reads as TGTGCCAGCAGCTTATCCGCAGTGACTAGCTCCTACGAGCAGTACTTC.